This T cell receptor (beta chain) was identified during a study of T cell responses to AZD1222 COVID-19 vaccine. Study-level points and caveats: Unmutated variant regions are reportedly targeted by nearly half of spike-specific TCRs. Donors, mostly white British, included more females; clonal diversity was possibly underestimated.

On this clone: Its specificity is not known.

The method was immunoSEQ multiplex PCR; TCRdb's version includes in-frame clones alone and lacks a portion of them. Of 130,000 or so clones in the sample, around 94% were seen once. The germline V and J ends were trimmed by 4 bases and 2 bases, with 16 bases remaining between them. Per the germline V gene, CDR1 is SGDLS and CDR2 is YYNGEE. The length of the CDR3 is 15 residues. The TCR sequence derives from an adult in good health. V gene TRBV9 combines with J gene TRBJ2-7; D remains unclear. The sequences come from peripheral blood, collected on day 0 of AZD1222 vaccination. DNA of the CDR3: TGTGCCAGCAGCCCCCAGCCCGGCGCCGCCTACGAGCAGTACTTC. The encoded protein is CASSPQPGAAYEQYF.